This TCR beta chain was sequenced for a study of blood T cell repertoires in COVID-19. Study-wide background: COVID-19 samples from acute and convalescent phases originated in the United States, Italy and Spain. T cells, B-cell-depleted T cells, or PBMCs supplied cDNA or gDNA.

V dropped 3 bases and J dropped 6 bases, with 12 bases sitting between them. This CDR3 contains 14 residues. Germline CDR1 reads MNHEY; CDR2 reads SMNVEV (reference sequence). Original analysis: Quantification of nucleated cells was approximated via reference gene primer amplification. The assay was immunoSEQ multiplex PCR, and TCRdb's table has in-frame clones only and misses some. For V, J and clone size, that table is used; D and trimming come from the DNA. The table records about 20,000 clones, 88% of them present only once. The sequence was obtained from a human donor in a cohort sampled during active COVID-19. This chain connects TRBV27 to TRBJ2-1; D possibly corresponds to TRBD2 (6 bases). Sequencing was done on a sample of peripheral blood. CDR3 nucleotide sequence: TGTGCCAGCAGTTTCGGGACCGGGGGCAATGAGCAGTTCTTC. This codes for CASSFGTGGNEQFF.